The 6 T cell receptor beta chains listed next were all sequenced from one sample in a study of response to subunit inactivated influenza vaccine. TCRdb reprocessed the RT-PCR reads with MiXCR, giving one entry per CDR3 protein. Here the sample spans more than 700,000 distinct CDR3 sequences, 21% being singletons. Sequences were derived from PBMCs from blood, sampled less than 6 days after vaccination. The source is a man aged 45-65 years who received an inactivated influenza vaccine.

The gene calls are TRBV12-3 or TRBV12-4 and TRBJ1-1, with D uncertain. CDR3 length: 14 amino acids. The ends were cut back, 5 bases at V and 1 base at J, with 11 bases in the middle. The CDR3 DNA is TGTGCCAGCAGTAGATGGACCGGGAACACTGAAGCTTTCTTT. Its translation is CASSRWTGNTEAFF.

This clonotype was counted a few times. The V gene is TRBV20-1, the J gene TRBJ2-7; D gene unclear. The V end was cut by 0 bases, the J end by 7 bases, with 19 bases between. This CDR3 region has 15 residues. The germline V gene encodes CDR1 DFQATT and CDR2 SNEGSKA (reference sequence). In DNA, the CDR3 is TGCAGTGCTAGAGATCCGGCCAACCTTCCTGGGGAGCAGTACTTC. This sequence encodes CSARDPANLPGEQYF.

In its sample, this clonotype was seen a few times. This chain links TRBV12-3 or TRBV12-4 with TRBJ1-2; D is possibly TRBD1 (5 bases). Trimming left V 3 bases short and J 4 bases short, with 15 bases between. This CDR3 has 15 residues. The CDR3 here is CASSFLKGGTYGYTF. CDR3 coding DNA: TGTGCCAGCAGTTTTCTTAAGGGTGGGACCTATGGCTACACCTTC.

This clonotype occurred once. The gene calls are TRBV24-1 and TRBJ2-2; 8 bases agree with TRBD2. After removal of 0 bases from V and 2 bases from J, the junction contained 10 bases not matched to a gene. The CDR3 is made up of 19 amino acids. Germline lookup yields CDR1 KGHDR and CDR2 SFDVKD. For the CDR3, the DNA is TGTGCCACCAGTGATTTGTGGTCTAGCGGGCTCCTTAACACCGGGGAGCTGTTTTTT. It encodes CATSDLWSSGLLNTGELFF.

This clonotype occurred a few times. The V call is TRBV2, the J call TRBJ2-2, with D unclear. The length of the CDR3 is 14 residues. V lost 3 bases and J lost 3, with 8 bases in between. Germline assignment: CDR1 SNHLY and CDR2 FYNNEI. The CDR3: CASSDLTDTGELFF. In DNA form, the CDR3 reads TGTGCCAGCAGTGATTTAACAGACACCGGGGAGCTGTTTTTT.

For the CDR3, the DNA is TGTGCCAGCAGCTTAGTGGCTAGCGGGAGCTCCGGGGCCAACGTCCTGACTTTC. Translating it yields CASSLVASGSSGANVLTF. The genes are TRBV7-6 and TRBJ2-6, with TRBD2 identical over 10 bases. This CDR3 is 18 amino acids long. Trimming removed 1 base from V and 4 bases from J; junction bases left unmatched: 7. Germline V gene sequence: CDR1 SGHVS, CDR2 FNYEAQ.